A selection of T cell receptor beta chains follows, all from one sample in a study of T cells after posttransplantation cyclophosphamide. Generated by immunoSEQ multiplex PCR, the TCRdb table keeps only in-frame clones and is missing some. Of about 66,000 clones in the sample, 80% to 95% were seen once. Material for sequencing was PBMCs. The receptors were sampled from a woman in her 30s in good health and a related stem cell transplant donor. CDR3s include the opening cysteine and the closing phenylalanine or tryptophan. The order of the fields is V gene, J gene, D gene, clone size, CDR3 protein, CDR3 DNA. D genes are given only for firm matches. Not all rows give a size; the values are once, few, many and, for expanded clones, a class.

TRBV7-6	TRBJ2-6	TRBD1	-	CASSSGQGVPSGANVLTF	TGTGCCAGCAGCTCTGGACAGGGGGTCCCCTCTGGGGCCAACGTCCTGACTTTC
TRBV6-1	TRBJ2-3	TRBD2	-	CASSRGGLGDTQYF	TGTGCCAGCAGCCGGGGGGGACTTGGGGATACGCAGTATTTT
TRBV5-4	TRBJ2-1	TRBD1	-	CASRQDRGSYNEQFF	TGTGCCAGCAGGCAAGACAGGGGATCCTACAATGAGCAGTTCTTC
TRBV19	TRBJ2-2	TRBD1	-	CASSWDRGETGELFF	TGTGCCAGTAGTTGGGACAGGGGGGAGACCGGGGAGCTGTTTTTT
TRBV5-1	TRBJ2-3	-	-	CASSSRQDISTDTQYF	TGCGCCAGCAGCTCTAGGCAGGACATCAGCACAGATACGCAGTATTTT
TRBV7-9	TRBJ2-7	-	-	CASSAGSSYEQYF	TGTGCCAGCAGCGCCGGGTCTTCCTACGAGCAGTACTTC
TRBV2	TRBJ2-7	-	-	CASSGQGNYEQYF	TGTGCCAGCAGTGGCCAGGGAAACTACGAGCAGTACTTC
TRBV5-1	TRBJ1-6	-	-	CASSLGGRESPLHF	TGCGCCAGCAGCTTGGGGGGCCGGGAATCACCCCTCCACTTT
TRBV7-6	TRBJ1-2	-	-	CASSSQGTASYTF	TGTGCCAGCAGTTCTCAGGGTACCGCAAGCTACACCTTC
TRBV18	TRBJ1-6	-	once	CASSPGTGNTPLHF	TGTGCCAGCTCACCTGGGACGGGCAATACCCCCCTCCACTTT
TRBV27	TRBJ1-5	-	-	CASSLSSGGNQPQHF	TGTGCCAGCAGTTTATCGTCGGGGGGGAATCAGCCCCAGCATTTT
TRBV7-9	TRBJ1-1	TRBD1	-	CASSLEQGASEAFF	TGTGCCAGCAGCTTAGAACAGGGGGCCTCTGAAGCTTTCTTT
TRBV30	TRBJ2-5	TRBD2	once	CAWISSGQETQYF	TGTGCCTGGATTTCTAGCGGCCAAGAGACCCAGTACTTC
TRBV4-2	TRBJ1-4	-	-	CASSQGGGSFGEKLFF	TGTGCCAGCAGCCAAGGGGGGGGCTCCTTCGGTGAAAAACTGTTTTTT
TRBV4-1	TRBJ2-3	-	-	CASSQVGVRGTDTQYF	TGCGCCAGCAGCCAGGTGGGTGTCCGGGGCACAGATACGCAGTATTTT
TRBV9	TRBJ1-3	-	-	CASSVAARGAGNTIYF	TGTGCCAGCAGCGTAGCAGCCAGGGGTGCTGGAAACACCATATATTTT
TRBV5-6	TRBJ2-7	-	-	CASSLVSYEQYF	TGTGCCAGCAGCTTGGTTTCCTACGAGCAGTACTTC
TRBV7-2	TRBJ1-5	-	-	CASSPVGGNQPQHF	TGTGCCAGCAGCCCAGTGGGGGGCAATCAGCCCCAGCATTTT
TRBV5-6	TRBJ2-5	-	-	CASSRGQLGETQYF	TGTGCCAGCAGCCGCGGACAGCTCGGAGAGACCCAGTACTTC
TRBV9	TRBJ2-1	-	-	CASSVEGGSYNEQFF	TGTGCCAGCAGCGTAGAAGGGGGATCCTACAATGAGCAGTTCTTC
TRBV29-1	TRBJ1-2	TRBD1	-	CSAKTGGALVGYGYTF	TGCAGCGCTAAGACAGGGGGCGCCCTAGTAGGCTATGGCTACACCTTC
TRBV5-1	TRBJ2-2	TRBD2	-	CASSLTPTSGVNTGELFF	TGCGCCAGCAGCTTGACACCCACTAGCGGGGTTAACACCGGGGAGCTGTTTTTT
TRBV2	TRBJ2-5	-	-	CASNLQGWETQYF	TGTGCCAGCAACCTACAGGGTTGGGAGACCCAGTACTTC
TRBV27	TRBJ1-2	-	few	CASSLRAAYGYTF	TGTGCCAGCAGTTTAAGGGCGGCCTATGGCTACACCTTC
TRBV10-3	TRBJ2-7	-	-	CAISDVNPEQYF	TGTGCCATCAGTGACGTCAATCCCGAGCAGTACTTC